Here is one TCR beta chain with its context. Clones were sequenced by immunoSEQ multiplex PCR, and TCRdb holds only the in-frame ones, with some missing. The data hold around 2,400 clones, with 85% to 90% observed a single time. This specimen comes from a study of follicular helper T cells after annual influenza vaccination. Documented time point: 2014-2015 season, pre-vaccination. Sorted cTfh were non-naive CD4+CXCR5+PD-1+, either ICOS+CD38+ or ICOS-CD38-. The CDR3 is made up of 13 amino acids. Trimming stripped 0 bases from V and 2 bases from J, with 6 bases between. Germline V CDR1 and CDR2: SGDLS, YYNGEE.

The sequence came from an adult who received the influenza vaccine. Sequenced here: CXCR5+ CD38+ circulating T follicular helper cells from blood, sampled on the day of influenza vaccination. The subset denotes: circulating Tfh, non-naive CD4+CXCR5+PD-1+ (ICOS+CD38+ or ICOS-CD38-). The chain joins TRBV9 to TRBJ2-7; D possibly corresponds to TRBD2 (6 bases). The CDR3 loop reads CASSVGTTYEQYF. The CDR3 DNA reads as TGTGCCAGCAGCGTAGGGACTACCTACGAGCAGTACTTC.